This is a list of T cell receptor beta chains from one sample in a study of cytomegalovirus exposure and HLA in healthy donors. Only in-frame clones appear in the TCRdb table, and some are missing; sequencing was by immunoSEQ multiplex PCR. The repertoire holds some 65,000 clones, with almost 80% as singletons. The sample was PBMCs. All receptors derive from a girl between 10 and 17 years old in good health and CMV-seropositive. Each CDR3 is given with its conserved first and last residue. The D gene is left open where the match is weak. Rows give clone size only sometimes, using once, few, many, or a class for an expanded clone.

d_call: NA
clone_size: NA
j_call: TRBJ2-7
v_call: TRBV4-3
cdr3_aa: CASSQSISYEQYF
cdr3_nt: TGCGCCAGCAGCCAATCTATCTCCTACGAGCAGTACTTC

d_call: NA
clone_size: few
j_call: TRBJ2-1
v_call: TRBV7-9
cdr3_aa: CASSLRDKRLGSYNEQFF
cdr3_nt: TGTGCCAGCAGCTTACGAGACAAAAGACTAGGGTCGTACAATGAGCAGTTCTTC

d_call: TRBD1
clone_size: few
j_call: TRBJ2-2
v_call: TRBV4-1
cdr3_aa: CASSQARDRGYAGELFF
cdr3_nt: TGCGCCAGCAGCCAAGCAAGGGACAGGGGATACGCCGGGGAGCTGTTTTTT

d_call: NA
clone_size: NA
j_call: TRBJ2-1
v_call: TRBV6-5
cdr3_aa: CASSYLAVVSYNEQFF
cdr3_nt: TGTGCCAGCAGTTACTTAGCGGTGGTCTCCTACAATGAGCAGTTCTTC

d_call: NA
clone_size: NA
j_call: TRBJ2-7
v_call: TRBV29-1
cdr3_aa: CSAIYLIFYEQYF
cdr3_nt: TGCAGCGCCATCTACCTAATATTCTACGAGCAGTACTTC

d_call: TRBD2
clone_size: NA
j_call: TRBJ2-7
v_call: TRBV28
cdr3_aa: CASTNPSGAVGSYEQYF
cdr3_nt: TGTGCCAGCACCAATCCCAGCGGGGCGGTTGGCTCCTACGAGCAGTACTTC

d_call: NA
clone_size: NA
j_call: TRBJ2-2
v_call: TRBV6-5
cdr3_aa: CASKLAGAVTGELFF
cdr3_nt: TGTGCCAGCAAGCTGGCGGGGGCTGTCACCGGGGAGCTGTTTTTT

d_call: NA
clone_size: few
j_call: TRBJ2-7
v_call: TRBV5-4
cdr3_aa: CASSLPGQSHYEQYF
cdr3_nt: TGTGCCAGCAGCTTGCCTGGACAGTCCCACTACGAGCAGTACTTC

d_call: NA
clone_size: NA
j_call: TRBJ1-1
v_call: TRBV14
cdr3_aa: CASSQAISTEAFF
cdr3_nt: TGTGCCAGCAGCCAAGCTATTTCGACTGAAGCTTTCTTT

d_call: NA
clone_size: few
j_call: TRBJ1-2
v_call: TRBV6-5
cdr3_aa: CASSSTGNYGYTF
cdr3_nt: TGTGCCAGCAGTAGCACAGGGAACTATGGCTACACCTTC

d_call: NA
clone_size: NA
j_call: TRBJ1-3
v_call: TRBV6-1
cdr3_aa: CASSPGAGGNTIYF
cdr3_nt: TGTGCCAGCAGCCCAGGGGCTGGGGGAAACACCATATATTTT

d_call: TRBD1
clone_size: NA
j_call: TRBJ1-6
v_call: TRBV13
cdr3_aa: CASRSTYRGSPLHF
cdr3_nt: TGTGCCAGCAGGTCTACGTACAGGGGTTCACCCCTCCACTTT

d_call: TRBD1
clone_size: NA
j_call: TRBJ1-1
v_call: TRBV9
cdr3_aa: CASSAYQGARAFF
cdr3_nt: TGTGCCAGCAGCGCGTATCAGGGGGCGAGAGCTTTCTTT

d_call: NA
clone_size: NA
j_call: TRBJ2-2
v_call: TRBV7-2
cdr3_aa: CASSRSTGELFF
cdr3_nt: TGTGCCAGCAGCCGTTCGACCGGGGAGCTGTTTTTT

d_call: TRBD1
clone_size: few
j_call: TRBJ2-5
v_call: TRBV14
cdr3_aa: CASRAQGAVETQYF
cdr3_nt: TGTGCCAGCAGGGCACAGGGGGCGGTGGAGACCCAGTACTTC

d_call: TRBD1
clone_size: NA
j_call: TRBJ1-5
v_call: TRBV2
cdr3_aa: CASRGTGNQPQHF
cdr3_nt: TGTGCCAGCAGGGGGACAGGGAATCAGCCCCAGCATTTT

d_call: NA
clone_size: few
j_call: TRBJ2-1
v_call: TRBV7-2
cdr3_aa: CASSSIAIPYNEQFF
cdr3_nt: TGTGCCAGCAGCTCAATAGCGATCCCCTACAATGAGCAGTTCTTC

d_call: TRBD1
clone_size: NA
j_call: TRBJ2-7
v_call: TRBV30
cdr3_aa: CAWSRQGPYEQYF
cdr3_nt: TGTGCCTGGAGCAGACAGGGCCCCTACGAGCAGTACTTC

d_call: NA
clone_size: NA
j_call: TRBJ1-4
v_call: TRBV14
cdr3_aa: CASSQTITDGKLFF
cdr3_nt: TGTGCCAGCAGCCAAACAATCACAGACGGAAAACTGTTTTTT